This TCR beta chain appears in the sequencing data of a study of neurological immune-mediated disorders. Overall study context: In a group of roughly 34 multiple sclerosis patients, some 31 had the relapsing-remitting type and 3 had the secondary progressive type. Overall study results and limits: In HTLV-1-associated myelopathy, TCR clonal expansion was greatest, whereas multiple sclerosis had the least, falling below healthy controls.

CDR1 and CDR2 from the germline V gene are DFQATT and SNEGSKA (reference sequence). This CDR3 has 12 residues. Trimming removed 6 bases from V and 8 bases from J; junction bases left unmatched: 9. The authors made cDNA by 5'RACE with 10-nucleotide random UMIs. Every sequencing run generated in excess of 160 million TCR-beta sequences. These sequences covered 15-18 subjects. TCRdb reanalysed the 5' RACE reads using MiXCR and keeps one entry per CDR3 protein. The sample shows some 22,000 distinct CDR3 sequences, roughly a sixth of them seen only once. This clonotype was detected many times. What it recognizes is unknown.

The chain recombines TRBV20-1 with TRBJ1-1, with 7 nucleotides matching TRBD1. The source of this sequence is a young woman with multiple sclerosis. Sequenced input: CD8+ T cells from blood. The CDR3 DNA sequence: TGCAGTGCCGGACAGGCGACCACGGAAGCTTTCTTT. It specifies CSAGQATTEAFF.